The entry below describes one TCR beta chain. No antigen is known for it. Time point given: patch test 2, 6 weeks after DPC sensitization. The treatment: therapeutic diphenylcyclopropenone sensitization with weekly scalp DPC. Per the germline V gene, CDR1 is LGHNA and CDR2 is YNFKEQ. V trimming: 1 base; J trimming: 3 bases; junction bases outside the gene matches: 2. The CDR3 has 15 amino acids. In the source study's methods: The number of TCRs in each sample had a median of approximately 93,000 and spanned about 20,000 to 690,600. Each CDR3 protein gets one entry after TCRdb re-called the RACE reads with MiXCR. The V and J calls were determined by TCRdb, not by the authors. The sample has about 380,000 distinct CDR3 sequences; over 6% are singletons. The sample originates from a study of human T cells and chemical hapten exposure. Study results and limitations: Significantly greater numbers of large CDR3 similarity clusters came from expanded TCRs than from controls.

Sequencing used whole blood, obtained in connection with sensitization to the hapten diphenylcyclopropenone (DPC). The chain is built from TRBV4-2 and TRBJ1-3; 8 positions match TRBD1. This receptor was identified in a young woman with alopecia areata. Some clones in this sample may be carry-over from other donors' samples. For the CDR3, the DNA is TGTGCCAGCAGCCAAGGGACAGGGAGTGGAAACACCATATATTTT. The encoded protein is CASSQGTGSGNTIYF.